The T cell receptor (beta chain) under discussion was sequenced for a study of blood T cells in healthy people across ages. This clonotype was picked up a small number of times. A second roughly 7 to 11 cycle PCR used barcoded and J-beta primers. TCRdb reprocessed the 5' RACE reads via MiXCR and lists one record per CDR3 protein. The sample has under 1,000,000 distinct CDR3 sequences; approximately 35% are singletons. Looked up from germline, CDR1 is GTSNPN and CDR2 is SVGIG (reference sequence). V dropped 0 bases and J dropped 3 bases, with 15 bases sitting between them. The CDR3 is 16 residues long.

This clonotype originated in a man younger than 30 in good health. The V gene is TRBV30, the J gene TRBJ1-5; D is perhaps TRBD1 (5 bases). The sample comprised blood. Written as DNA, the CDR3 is TGTGCCTGGAGTGTCTCGGGACGCAGACCCAATCAGCCCCAGCATTTT. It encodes CAWSVSGRRPNQPQHF. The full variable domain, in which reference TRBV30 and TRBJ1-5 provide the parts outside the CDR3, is SQTIHQWPATLVQPVGSPLSLECTVEGTSNPNLYWYRQAAGRGLQLLFYSVGIGQISSEVPQNLSASRPQDRQFILSSKKLLLSDSGFYLCAWSVSGRRPNQPQHFGDGTRLSIL.